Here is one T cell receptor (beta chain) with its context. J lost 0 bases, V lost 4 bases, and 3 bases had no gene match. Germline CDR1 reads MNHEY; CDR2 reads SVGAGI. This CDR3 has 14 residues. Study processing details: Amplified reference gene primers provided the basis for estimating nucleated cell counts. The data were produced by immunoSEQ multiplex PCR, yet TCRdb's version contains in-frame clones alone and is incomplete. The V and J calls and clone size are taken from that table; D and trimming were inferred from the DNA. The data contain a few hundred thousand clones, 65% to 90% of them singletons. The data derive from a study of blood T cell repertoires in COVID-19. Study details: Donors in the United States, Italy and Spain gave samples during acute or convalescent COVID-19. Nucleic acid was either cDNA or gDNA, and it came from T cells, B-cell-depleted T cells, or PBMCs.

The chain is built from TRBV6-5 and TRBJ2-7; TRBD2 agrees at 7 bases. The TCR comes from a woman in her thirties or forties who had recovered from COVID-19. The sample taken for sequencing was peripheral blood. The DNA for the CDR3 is TGTGCCAGCAGTTTCGGGGGGAGCTCCTACGAGCAGTACTTC. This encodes CASSFGGSSYEQYF.